This record concerns one T cell receptor beta chain sequence. The data were obtained in a study of blood T cell repertoires in COVID-19. The CDR3 extends over 15 amino acids. Germline V gene sequence: CDR1 SEHNR, CDR2 FQNEAQ (reference sequence). V lost 0 bases to trimming and J lost 8 bases, with 16 bases between them. The data were produced by immunoSEQ multiplex PCR, yet TCRdb's version contains in-frame clones alone and is incomplete. The repertoire holds some 380,000 clones, with 81% as singletons. The chain combines TRBV7-9 with TRBJ1-2; D is ambiguous. The sample comprised peripheral blood. This receptor was identified in a human donor with acute or convalescent COVID-19. The donor label of this sample is uncertain. CDR3 coding DNA: TGTGCCAGCAGCTTAGCGGGTGGAGGGTTGAGGGGCTACACCTTC. This sequence encodes CASSLAGGGLRGYTF.